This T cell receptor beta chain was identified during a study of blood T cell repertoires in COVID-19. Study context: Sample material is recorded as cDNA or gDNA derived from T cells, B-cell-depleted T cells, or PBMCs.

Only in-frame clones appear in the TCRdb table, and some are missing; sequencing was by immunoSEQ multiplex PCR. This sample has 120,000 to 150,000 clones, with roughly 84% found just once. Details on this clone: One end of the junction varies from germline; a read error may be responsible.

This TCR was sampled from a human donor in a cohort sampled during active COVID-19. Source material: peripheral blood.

The CDR3 coding sequence is TGTGCCAGCAACTTAGGGGGCGATGGGGAAAAACTGTTTTTT. Its protein product is CASNLGGDGEKLFF. The V and J genes are TRBV7-9 and TRBJ1-4, with 7 bases fitting TRBD1. Germline CDR1 is SEHNR and CDR2 is FQNEAQ (reference sequence). This CDR3 has 14 amino acids. The full variable domain, with the rest looked up from reference TRBV7-9 and TRBJ1-4, is DTGVSQNPRHKITKRGQNVTFRCDPISEHNRLYWYRQTLGQGPEFLTYFQNEAQLEKSRLLSDRFSAERPKGSFSTLEIQRTEQGDSAMYLCASNLGGDGEKLFFGSGTQLSVL.